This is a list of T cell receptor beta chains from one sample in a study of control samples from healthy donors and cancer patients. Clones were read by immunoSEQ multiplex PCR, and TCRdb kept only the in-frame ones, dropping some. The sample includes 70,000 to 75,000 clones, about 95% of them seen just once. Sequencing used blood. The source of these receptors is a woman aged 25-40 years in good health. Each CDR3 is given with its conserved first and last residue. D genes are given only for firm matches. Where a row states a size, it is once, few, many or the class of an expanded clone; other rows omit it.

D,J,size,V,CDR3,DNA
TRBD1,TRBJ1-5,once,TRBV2,CASNQQGKGNQPQHF,TGTGCCAGCAACCAACAGGGGAAAGGGAATCAGCCCCAGCATTTT
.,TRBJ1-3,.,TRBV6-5,CASRVDRSSGNTIYF,TGTGCCAGCCGCGTTGACAGGTCGTCTGGAAACACCATATATTTT
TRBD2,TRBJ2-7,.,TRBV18,CASSRAQVGLAGAYEQYF,TGTGCCAGCTCACGGGCCCAAGTTGGGCTAGCGGGGGCCTACGAGCAGTACTTC
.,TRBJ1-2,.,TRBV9,CASSVAVGRNYGYTF,TGTGCCAGCAGCGTAGCCGTGGGACGGAACTATGGCTACACCTTC
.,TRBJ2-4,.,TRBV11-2,CASSLEPHGIQYF,TGTGCCAGCAGCTTAGAACCACACGGCATTCAGTACTTC
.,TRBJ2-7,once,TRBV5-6,CASSRFYEQYF,TGTGCCAGCAGCCGATTCTACGAGCAGTACTTC
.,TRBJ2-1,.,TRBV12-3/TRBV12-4,CASRTIYNEQFF,TGTGCCAGCAGGACGATATACAATGAGCAGTTCTTC
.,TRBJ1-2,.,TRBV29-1,CSVEVPGIFGYTF,TGCAGCGTTGAGGTACCAGGGATCTTTGGCTACACCTTC
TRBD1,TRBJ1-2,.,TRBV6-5,CASSQQRQGSLGYTF,TGTGCCAGCAGTCAACAGCGACAGGGATCGCTCGGCTACACCTTC
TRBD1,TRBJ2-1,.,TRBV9,CASRSGTDDNEQFF,TGTGCCAGCAGGTCCGGGACAGACGATAATGAGCAGTTCTTC
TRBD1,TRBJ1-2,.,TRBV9,CASSVETGRGYTF,TGTGCCAGCAGCGTAGAGACAGGGAGAGGCTACACCTTC
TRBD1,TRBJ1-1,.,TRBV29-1,CSVEDRDTEAFF,TGCAGCGTTGAGGACAGGGACACTGAAGCTTTCTTT
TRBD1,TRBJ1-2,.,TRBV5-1,CASSPTQGDYGYTF,TGCGCCAGCAGCCCGACACAGGGGGACTATGGCTACACCTTC
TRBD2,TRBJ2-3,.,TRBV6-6,CASRYTSGTDTQYF,TGTGCCAGCAGGTACACTAGCGGCACAGATACGCAGTATTTT
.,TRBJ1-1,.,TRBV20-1,CSVRLNTEAFF,TGCAGTGTGAGGCTAAACACTGAAGCTTTCTTT
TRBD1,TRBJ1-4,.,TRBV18,CASSPTAGQGTTNEKLFF,TGTGCCAGCTCACCTACCGCGGGACAGGGAACAACTAATGAAAAACTGTTTTTT
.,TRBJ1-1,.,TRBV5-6,CASSLARIGAFF,TGTGCCAGCAGCTTGGCGAGGATCGGAGCTTTCTTT
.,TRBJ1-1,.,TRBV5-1,CASSLSSGTEAFF,TGCGCCAGCAGCTTGAGCTCGGGGACTGAAGCTTTCTTT
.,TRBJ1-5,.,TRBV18,CASSHLHRQKQPQHF,TGTGCCAGCTCACACCTTCATCGACAGAAACAGCCCCAGCATTTT
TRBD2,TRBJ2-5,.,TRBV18,CASSLRTSGGAEETQYF,TGTGCCAGCTCTCTCCGGACTAGCGGGGGGGCGGAGGAGACCCAGTACTTC
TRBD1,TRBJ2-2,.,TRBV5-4,CASSLGGQGGTGELFF,TGTGCCAGCAGCTTGGGGGGACAGGGCGGCACCGGGGAGCTGTTTTTT
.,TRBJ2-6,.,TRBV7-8,CASSPSPPVLTF,TGTGCCAGCAGCCCCTCTCCCCCCGTCCTGACTTTC
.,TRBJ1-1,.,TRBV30,CAWSFQENTEAFF,TGTGCCTGGAGTTTTCAGGAGAACACTGAAGCTTTCTTT
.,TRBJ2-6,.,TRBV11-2,CASSLGVNSGANVLTF,TGTGCCAGCAGCTTAGGGGTCAACTCTGGGGCCAACGTCCTGACTTTC
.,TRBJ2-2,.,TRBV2,CASSEAEEAGELFF,TGTGCCAGCAGTGAAGCGGAGGAGGCCGGGGAGCTGTTTTTT
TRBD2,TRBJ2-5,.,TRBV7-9,CASSQGLAGGIQETQYF,TGTGCCAGCAGCCAGGGGCTAGCGGGGGGCATCCAAGAGACCCAGTACTTC
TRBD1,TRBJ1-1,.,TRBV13,CASSAWTGAMNTEAFF,TGTGCCAGCAGCGCGTGGACAGGCGCTATGAACACTGAAGCTTTCTTT
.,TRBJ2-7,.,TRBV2,CASSEFVSSGQTSYEQYF,TGTGCCAGCAGTGAATTTGTATCCTCCGGACAGACTTCCTACGAGCAGTACTTC
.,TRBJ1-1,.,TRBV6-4,CASSDRAGMGTEAFF,TGTGCCAGCAGTGACAGGGCGGGGATGGGTACTGAAGCTTTCTTT